This T cell receptor (beta chain) was captured by sequencing in a study of blood T cell repertoires in COVID-19. Across the study: Collection of acute and convalescent COVID-19 samples took place in the United States, Italy and Spain.

Germline CDR1 SGHAT, CDR2 FQNNGV. The J segment lost 2 bases and the V segment lost 3 bases, leaving 7 bases of the junction unmatched. CDR3 length: 16 amino acids. Per the original methods: Counts of nucleated cells, estimated from reference gene primer amplification, were obtained. Clones were sequenced by immunoSEQ multiplex PCR, and TCRdb holds only the in-frame ones, with some missing. V and J calls and clone size come straight from that table; D and trimming were deduced from the DNA. The profile shows a few hundred thousand clones, 89% of them singletons. This receptor was obtained from a man younger than 35 who had recovered from COVID-19. Material for sequencing was peripheral blood. The chain uses TRBV11-2 and TRBJ2-7, with 10 bases matching TRBD2. The CDR3 bases are TGTGCCAGCAGCTTGTTAACTAGCGGGATCCCCTACGAGCAGTACTTC. It codes for CASSLLTSGIPYEQYF. The whole variable domain, filled in from reference TRBV11-2 and TRBJ2-7, reads EAGVAQSPRYKIIEKRQSVAFWCNPISGHATLYWYQQILGQGPKLLIQFQNNGVVDDSQLPKDRFSAERLKGVDSTLKIQPAKLEDSAVYLCASSLLTSGIPYEQYFGPGTRLTVT.